Sequencing of this T cell receptor beta chain was carried out in a study of cytomegalovirus exposure and HLA in healthy donors. Overall study results and limits: According to reports, the classifier identified cytomegalovirus status with high specificity and sensitivity. There were 150 or so TCR beta chains listed as cytomegalovirus-associated. An analysis that came later showed most CMV-associated TCR beta chains appearing HLA-restricted.

The study ran its PCR with 60 Vbeta and 13 Jbeta primers. Produced via immunoSEQ multiplex PCR; TCRdb's table is partial and in-frame only. The sample records 150,000 to 200,000 clones, roughly four fifths being singletons. Of note for this clone: As yet, its antigen is unknown.

The sample consisted of PBMCs. The sequence was obtained from a woman in her late teens or twenties in good health and CMV-seronegative.

CDR3 sequence reads: CASTDPGQSNSYEQYF. CDR3 coding DNA: TGTGCCAGCACCGACCCGGGACAGTCGAACTCCTACGAGCAGTACTTC. V is TRBV2 and J is TRBJ2-7; the match to TRBD1 covers 7 bases. The CDR3 is made up of 16 amino acids. V lost 7 bases to trimming and J lost 0 bases; unmatched junction nucleotides: 12. The germline gives CDR1 SNHLY, CDR2 FYNNEI. The full variable domain, rest sourced from reference TRBV2 and TRBJ2-7, is EPEVTQTPSHQVTQMGQEVILRCVPISNHLYFYWYRQILGQKVEFLVSFYNNEISEKSEIFDDQFSVERPDGSNFTLKIRSTKLEDSAMYFCASTDPGQSNSYEQYFGPGTRLTVT.